A selection of T cell receptor beta chains follows, all from one sample in a study of T cell changes during pregnancy in multiple sclerosis. This table comes from immunoSEQ multiplex PCR, and its TCRdb copy is limited to in-frame clones, with some not included. The table has approximately 59,000 clones, under 95% seen once; the top ten hold 1.1% to 1.5%. The source was peripheral blood, collected in the third trimester of pregnancy. The receptors originated from a female donor in good health, enrolled as a control in a pregnancy study. Both conserved end residues are part of each CDR3. Each record gives: CDR3 protein, CDR3 DNA, V gene, J gene, D gene. D genes are given only for firm matches.

CASSLEGGANQPQHF	TGTGCCAGCAGCTTAGAAGGGGGAGCCAATCAGCCCCAGCATTTT	TRBV11-2	TRBJ1-5	NA
CAIKSSGAAPTQYF	TGTGCCATCAAATCAAGCGGGGCCGCCCCGACCCAGTACTTC	TRBV10-3	TRBJ2-5	TRBD2
CASSLDRENYEQYF	TGTGCCAGCAGCCTCGACAGGGAGAACTACGAGCAGTACTTC	TRBV5-4	TRBJ2-7	TRBD1
CASSYSPSTRPYEQYF	TGTGCCAGCAGTTACTCCCCATCGACTAGACCCTACGAGCAGTACTTC	TRBV6-6	TRBJ2-7	NA
CASSSTSGGDTQYF	TGCGCCAGCAGCTCGACTAGCGGGGGGGATACGCAGTATTTT	TRBV5-1	TRBJ2-3	TRBD2
CASSSSTDTQYF	TGTGCCAGCAGCTCTAGCACAGATACGCAGTATTTT	TRBV7-8	TRBJ2-3	NA
CASSPEGTSGGNEQYF	TGCGCCAGCAGCCCCGAAGGGACTAGCGGGGGGAATGAGCAGTACTTC	TRBV5-1	TRBJ2-7	TRBD2
CASTKLDREYNSPLHF	TGTGCCAGCACTAAATTGGACAGGGAATATAATTCACCCCTCCACTTT	TRBV27	TRBJ1-6	TRBD1
CASSSSLFWGYTF	TGTGCCAGCAGTTCAAGCCTCTTTTGGGGCTACACCTTC	TRBV27	TRBJ1-2	NA
CASSSQGTLNTEAFF	TGTGCCAGCAGCAGCCAGGGGACACTGAACACTGAAGCTTTCTTT	TRBV2	TRBJ1-1	NA
CASTRVPNSNQPQHF	TGTGCCAGCACCCGGGTCCCAAATAGCAATCAGCCCCAGCATTTT	TRBV5-5	TRBJ1-5	NA
CASSLAQVGGLSYGYTF	TGTGCCAGCAGCTTAGCGCAGGTGGGGGGTCTCTCCTATGGCTACACCTTC	TRBV7-9	TRBJ1-2	NA
CSAPGRGYTF	TGCAGTGCTCCCGGGAGGGGCTACACCTTC	TRBV20-1	TRBJ1-2	NA
CASSQPRGGWNEQFF	TGCGCCAGCAGCCAACCGCGGGGGGGTTGGAATGAGCAGTTCTTC	TRBV4-3	TRBJ2-1	TRBD2
CASSRGGARSQDTQYF	TGTGCCAGTAGTCGAGGGGGGGCGCGGTCCCAAGATACGCAGTATTTT	TRBV19	TRBJ2-3	NA
CASSGRTGGPYRTDTQYF	TGTGCCAGCAGCGGGCGGACGGGGGGCCCTTATCGCACAGATACGCAGTATTTT	TRBV5-4	TRBJ2-3	NA
CASSGGDRGGQETQYF	TGTGCCAGCAGCGGGGGGGACAGGGGAGGACAAGAGACCCAGTACTTC	TRBV9	TRBJ2-5	TRBD1